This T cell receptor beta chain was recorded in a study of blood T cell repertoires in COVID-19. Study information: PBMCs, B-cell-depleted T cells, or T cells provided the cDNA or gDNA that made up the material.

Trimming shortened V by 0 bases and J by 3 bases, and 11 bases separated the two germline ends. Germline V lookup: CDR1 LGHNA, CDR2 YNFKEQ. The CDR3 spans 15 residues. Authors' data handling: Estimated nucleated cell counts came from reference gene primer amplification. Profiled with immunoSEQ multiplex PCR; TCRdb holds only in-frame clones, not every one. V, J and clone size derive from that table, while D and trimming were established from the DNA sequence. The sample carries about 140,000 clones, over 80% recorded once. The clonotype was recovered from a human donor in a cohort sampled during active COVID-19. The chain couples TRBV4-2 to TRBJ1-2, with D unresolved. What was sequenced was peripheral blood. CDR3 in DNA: TGTGCCAGCAGCCAAGATGTCGGCGGAGACTATGGCTACACCTTC. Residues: CASSQDVGGDYGYTF.